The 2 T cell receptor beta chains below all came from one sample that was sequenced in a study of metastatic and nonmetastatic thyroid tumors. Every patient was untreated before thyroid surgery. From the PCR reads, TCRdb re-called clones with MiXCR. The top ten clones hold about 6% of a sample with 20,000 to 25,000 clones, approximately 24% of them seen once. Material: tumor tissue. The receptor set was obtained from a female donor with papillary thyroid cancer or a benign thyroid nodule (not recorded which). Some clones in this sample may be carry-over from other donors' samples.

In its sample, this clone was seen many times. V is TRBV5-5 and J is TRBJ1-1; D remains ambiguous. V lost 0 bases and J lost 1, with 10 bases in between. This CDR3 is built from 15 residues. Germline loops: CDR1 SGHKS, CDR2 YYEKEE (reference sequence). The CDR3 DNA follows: TGTGCCAGCAGCTTGGGACCTACTGAGAACACTGAAGCTTTCTTT. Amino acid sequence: CASSLGPTENTEAFF.

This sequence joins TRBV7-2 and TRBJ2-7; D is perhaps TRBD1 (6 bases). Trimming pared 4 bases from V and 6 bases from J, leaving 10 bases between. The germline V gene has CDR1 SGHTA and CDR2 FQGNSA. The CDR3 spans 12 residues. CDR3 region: CASSSQGFEQYF. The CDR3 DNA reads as TGTGCCAGCAGCTCACAGGGTTTCGAGCAGTACTTC. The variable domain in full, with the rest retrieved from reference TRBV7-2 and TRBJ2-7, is GAGVSQSPSNKVTEKGKDVELRCDPISGHTALYWYRQSLGQGLEFLIYFQGNSAPDKSGLPSDRFSAERTGGSVSTLTIQRTQQEDSAVYLCASSSQGFEQYFGPGTRLTVT.